This is a list of T cell receptor beta chains from one sample in a study of cytomegalovirus exposure and HLA in healthy donors. Generated by immunoSEQ multiplex PCR, the TCRdb table keeps only in-frame clones and is missing some. The sample has fewer than 250,000 clones, roughly 80% seen once. Sequenced material: PBMCs. These receptors came from a man aged 25-45 years in good health and CMV-seronegative. Each CDR3 is given with its conserved first and last residue. The order of the fields is clone size, D gene, V gene, J gene, CDR3 DNA, CDR3 protein. D genes are given only for firm matches. Clone size is not always given. Where it is, it says once, few, many or a class for expanded clones.

.,TRBD2,TRBV11-1,TRBJ2-7,TGTGCCAGCACCCTGACTAGCGGGGGCTTCTACGAGCAGTACTTC,CASTLTSGGFYEQYF
.,TRBD2,TRBV27,TRBJ2-2,TGTGCCAGCAGCCGCAGAAGCGGGGGCGATACCGGGGAGCTGTTTTTT,CASSRRSGGDTGELFF
.,.,TRBV11-1,TRBJ1-1,TGTGCCAGCAGCCCCTCCACGGTGAACACTGAAGCTTTCTTT,CASSPSTVNTEAFF
.,.,TRBV5-5,TRBJ1-6,TGTGCCAGCAGCTTGGTCCCTTTACTTAATTCACCCCTCCACTTT,CASSLVPLLNSPLHF
few,TRBD1,TRBV2,TRBJ2-3,TGTGCCAGCAGTGAAGGACAGGGGGCCCCAGATACGCAGTATTTT,CASSEGQGAPDTQYF
.,.,TRBV10-3,TRBJ1-2,TGTGCCATCAGTGAGTCTGGAGGTTTGGGTGGTAACTATGGCTACACCTTC,CAISESGGLGGNYGYTF
.,.,TRBV7-2,TRBJ2-7,TGTGCCAGCAGCTTCGCCGGCGGCTCCTACGAGCAGTACTTC,CASSFAGGSYEQYF
.,TRBD1,TRBV5-1,TRBJ1-3,TGCGCCAGCAGCTTGGACAGGGGGAGTAGCTCTGGAAACACCATATATTTT,CASSLDRGSSSGNTIYF
.,TRBD1,TRBV7-2,TRBJ1-2,TGTGCCAGCAGCTCCCGACAGGGACCTCTGAATGGCTACACCTTC,CASSSRQGPLNGYTF
.,.,TRBV27,TRBJ2-7,TGTGCCAGCAGTTTAACCTCCCTCCGCGGGGACTACGAGCAGTACTTC,CASSLTSLRGDYEQYF
.,.,TRBV7-9,TRBJ1-2,TGTGCCAGCAGCTTGGGTCGGGGGGCGGGTGGCTACACCTTC,CASSLGRGAGGYTF
.,TRBD1,TRBV13,TRBJ2-4,TGTGCCAGCAGCTCGTGGACAGGCTGGGCCAAAAACATTCAGTACTTC,CASSSWTGWAKNIQYF
few,.,TRBV7-9,TRBJ2-5,TGTGCCAGCAGCTTAGCCTACCAAGAGACCCAGTACTTC,CASSLAYQETQYF
once,.,TRBV28,TRBJ2-5,TGTGCCAGCAGTAGCATATCAGGTCTGACCGAAAAGACCCAGTACTTC,CASSSISGLTEKTQYF
few,.,TRBV6-5,TRBJ1-2,TGTGCCAGCAGCACCTCTAAACAGGGTCTAATCGGCTACACCTTC,CASSTSKQGLIGYTF
.,.,TRBV9,TRBJ2-1,TGTGCCAGCAGCGTCGAAGGACTTGGGGTTGATGAGCAGTTCTTC,CASSVEGLGVDEQFF
.,.,TRBV15,TRBJ1-5,TGTGCCACCAGCAGAGAGGAGGGTGGCCAGCCCCAGCATTTT,CATSREEGGQPQHF
.,TRBD1,TRBV25-1,TRBJ2-3,TGTGCCAGCAGTGTCCAGGGGGCAGATACGCAGTATTTT,CASSVQGADTQYF
.,.,TRBV6-1,TRBJ1-1,TGTGCCAGCAGTGAAGCGTGGGGAGACACTGAAGCTTTCTTT,CASSEAWGDTEAFF
.,TRBD1,TRBV4-1,TRBJ1-1,TGCGCTAGCAGCCAGCAGGGGGAAACTGAAGCTTTCTTT,CASSQQGETEAFF
.,.,TRBV5-6,TRBJ1-2,TGTGCCAGCAGCGCGGTGGAGGGCTACAGCTACACCTTC,CASSAVEGYSYTF
.,.,TRBV5-6,TRBJ2-5,TGTGCCAGCAGCTTGGCGTTAGAGAACACCCAGTACTTC,CASSLALENTQYF
.,.,TRBV11-1,TRBJ2-7,TGTGCCAGCACAGAAACAGGGCCATCCTACGAGCAGTACTTC,CASTETGPSYEQYF
once,TRBD1,TRBV9,TRBJ2-7,TGTGCCAGCAGCGTAGGAGACAGGGGTCTCTACGAGCAGTACTTC,CASSVGDRGLYEQYF
.,TRBD1,TRBV27,TRBJ2-1,TGTGCCAGCAGTTATGGGACAGGGGGTGACAATGAGCAGTTCTTC,CASSYGTGGDNEQFF
.,TRBD1,TRBV6-5,TRBJ2-1,TGTGCCAGCCATAGCTCACGGACAGGGCTAAATGAGCAGTTCTTC,CASHSSRTGLNEQFF
.,TRBD1,TRBV6-1,TRBJ2-1,TGTGCCAGCAGTGACCGACAGGGGGCTTACAATGAGCAGTTCTTC,CASSDRQGAYNEQFF
.,.,TRBV28,TRBJ1-2,TGTGCCAGCAGTTCCCTCCCCTATGGCTACACCTTC,CASSSLPYGYTF
.,.,TRBV7-9,TRBJ2-3,TGTGCCAGCAGCTTGTGGACAACTCTTAGGGGCACAGATACGCAGTATTTT,CASSLWTTLRGTDTQYF
.,.,TRBV28,TRBJ1-1,TGTGCCAGCAGTTTATGGCCCCGGGGGGGTAAGGCCACTGAAGCTTTCTTT,CASSLWPRGGKATEAFF
.,TRBD1,TRBV7-2,TRBJ2-2,TGTGCCAGCAGCCGACAGGGGGCTATCGGGGAGCTGTTTTTT,CASSRQGAIGELFF
.,.,TRBV28,TRBJ1-5,TGTGCCAGCAGTTCCGCGGGGCAGCCCCAGCATTTT,CASSSAGQPQHF
.,.,TRBV18,TRBJ1-4,TGTGCCAGCTCACGAGGTTATAATGAAAAACTGTTTTTT,CASSRGYNEKLFF
.,.,TRBV7-8,TRBJ2-5,TGTGCCACGGGTGAAACAGGGCTCGGCACAGAGACCCAGTACTTC,CATGETGLGTETQYF
.,TRBD1,TRBV5-1,TRBJ2-1,TGCGCCAGCAGTTACGGGACAGGGGCTTTGGATGAGCAGTTCTTC,CASSYGTGALDEQFF
.,.,TRBV7-2,TRBJ2-2,TGTGCCAGCAGCTTGACACTGCGTGGCGGGGAGCTGTTTTTT,CASSLTLRGGELFF
few,TRBD1,TRBV5-1,TRBJ2-1,TGCGCCAGCAGCGGGATGGACAGGTTCGTCAATGAGCAGTTCTTC,CASSGMDRFVNEQFF
.,TRBD1,TRBV7-9,TRBJ1-3,TGTGCCAGCAGCGGACGGGACAGGGAGGAGCGTCGTGGAAACACCATATATTTT,CASSGRDREERRGNTIYF
.,TRBD2,TRBV9,TRBJ2-7,TGTGCCAGCAGCGTAGGAGCAGCGGGGGGGTACGAGCAGTACTTC,CASSVGAAGGYEQYF
.,.,TRBV6-4,TRBJ2-3,TGTGCCAGGGCGGAGGTGCCAAGTCGAGATACGCAGTATTTT,CARAEVPSRDTQYF
few,TRBD2,TRBV7-2,TRBJ2-3,TGTGCCAGCAGCCTCAGGACTAGCGGGGGGAGTACGCAGTATTTT,CASSLRTSGGSTQYF
.,.,TRBV9,TRBJ2-5,TGTGCCAGCAGCGTAGGCGTCGAGGCCGGGACCCAGTACTTC,CASSVGVEAGTQYF
.,TRBD1,TRBV7-8,TRBJ2-7,TGTGCCAGCCTGGAGGGGACAGGGACCAGCTACGAGCAGTACTTC,CASLEGTGTSYEQYF
once,TRBD2,TRBV9,TRBJ2-1,TGTGCCAGCAGCGTAGGGACTAGCGGGGGCCGTGAGCAGTTCTTC,CASSVGTSGGREQFF
few,.,TRBV27,TRBJ1-2,TGTGCCAGCAGTTTACAGTATCTAGGGGGTGGCTACACCTTC,CASSLQYLGGGYTF
.,TRBD2,TRBV6-6,TRBJ2-3,TGTGCCAGCAGTTACAGCGGGGGGGCCTCAGATACGCAGTATTTT,CASSYSGGASDTQYF
.,TRBD1,TRBV6-1,TRBJ1-5,TGTGCCAGCAGCGCAGGGGGTAGCAATCAGCCCCAGCATTTT,CASSAGGSNQPQHF
.,TRBD2,TRBV13,TRBJ2-4,TGTGCCAGCAGCTTGCGGGGGGGCTTGGCCAAAAACATTCAGTACTTC,CASSLRGGLAKNIQYF